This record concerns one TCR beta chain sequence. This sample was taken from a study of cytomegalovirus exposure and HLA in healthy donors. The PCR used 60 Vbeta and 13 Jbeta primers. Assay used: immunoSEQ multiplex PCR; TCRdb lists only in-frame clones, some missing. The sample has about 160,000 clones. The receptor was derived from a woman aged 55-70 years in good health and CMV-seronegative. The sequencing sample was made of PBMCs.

This CDR3 reads CASSMDTQPGADTQYF. The CDR3 region has the DNA TGTGCCAGCAGCATGGATACTCAACCTGGAGCAGATACGCAGTATTTT. V gene TRBV7-6 combines with J gene TRBJ2-3; D unclear. Germline V gene data show CDR1 as SGHVS and CDR2 as FNYEAQ. This CDR3 has 16 amino acids. V was pared by 5 bases and J by 4 bases, with 19 bases between.